Listed here are 11 T cell receptor beta chains from one sample, sequenced in a study of T cell changes during pregnancy in multiple sclerosis. Data came from immunoSEQ multiplex PCR; TCRdb stores just in-frame clones and leaves some out. The data contain around 37,000 clones, approximately 90% of them singletons. The sample in question was CD8+ T cells from peripheral blood mononuclear cells, obtained in the third trimester of pregnancy. Source of these receptors: a female donor with multiple sclerosis, enrolled in a pregnancy study.

This clone was seen a few times. This chain uses TRBV27 with TRBJ1-6; D perhaps matches TRBD1 (5 bases). Trimming took 3 bases from V and 9 from J, leaving 9 bases between them. CDR1 is MNHEY and CDR2 is SMNVEV in the germline V gene (reference sequence). The CDR3 loop spans 13 amino acids. CDR3 DNA sequence: TGTGCCAGCAGTTTCGGGGGGATTTCACCCCTCCACTTT. This sequence encodes CASSFGGISPLHF.

Only one count was recorded for this clone. The CDR3: CATSRDLGDEQYF. The CDR3 DNA reads as TGTGCCACCAGCAGAGATCTAGGGGACGAGCAGTACTTC. The chain is built from TRBV15 and TRBJ2-7; possibly TRBD1 for D (5 bases). Germline V CDR1 and CDR2: LNHNV, YYDKDF (reference sequence). CDR3 size: 13 residues. V lost 0 bases, J lost 5 bases, and 8 bases lay in between.

The gene calls are TRBV28 and TRBJ1-2, with D perhaps TRBD1 (5 bases). This CDR3 contains 13 residues. V lost 6 bases and J 2 bases, leaving 10 bases between the germline ends. Germline V CDR1 and CDR2: MDHEN, SYDVKM. The CDR3 loop is CASRSTGNYGYTF. The DNA for the CDR3 is TGTGCCAGCAGGTCTACAGGAAACTATGGCTACACCTTC.

This chain uses TRBV6-5 with TRBJ1-6; TRBD1 might be the D (5 bases). Trimming cost V 0 bases and J 5 bases, with 8 bases left between them. CDR3 length: 15 residues. Germline V gene sequence: CDR1 MNHEY, CDR2 SVGAGI. The DNA of the CDR3 is TGTGCCAGCAGTTACTCGATAGGGGATAATTCACCCCTCCACTTT. Translation gives CASSYSIGDNSPLHF.

Comments on this clone: The junction and the germline gene differ at one end; a read error may be behind it. J is TRBJ2-7 and V is TRBV28, with TRBD1 identical over 10 bases. There are 14 residues in the CDR3. Looked up from germline, CDR1 is MDHEN and CDR2 is SYDVKM. As DNA, the CDR3 is TGTACCAGCAGTTCCGGACAGGGGGCCTACGAGCAGTACTTC. Protein: CTSSSGQGAYEQYF.

The J gene is TRBJ2-3, the V gene TRBV9, with a tentative D call TRBD2 (6 bases). This CDR3 is built from 15 residues. V dropped 0 bases and J dropped 2 bases, with 10 bases sitting between them. Looked up from germline, CDR1 is SGDLS and CDR2 is YYNGEE. CDR3 protein: CASSVVAGTTDTQYF. For the CDR3, the DNA is TGTGCCAGCAGCGTAGTTGCGGGGACCACAGATACGCAGTATTTT.

In this sample, this clone turned up once. V usage is TRBV5-6 and J usage is TRBJ2-3, with a possible D match to TRBD1 (5 bases). The germline V gene encodes CDR1 SGHDT and CDR2 YYEEEE. V was pared by 2 bases and J by 4 bases, with 14 bases between. The CDR3 runs 15 residues. The CDR3 reads CASSFAAGRADTQYF. The CDR3 region has the DNA TGTGCCAGCAGCTTTGCGGCAGGGCGCGCAGATACGCAGTATTTT.

The CDR3 protein is CASSPYGTEVTGELFF. The CDR3 coding sequence is TGTGCCAGCAGCCCGTATGGGACAGAAGTTACCGGGGAGCTGTTTTTT. The chain carries TRBV13 and TRBJ2-2, with 7 positions matching TRBD1. Germline V gives CDR1 PRHDT, CDR2 FYEKMQ (reference sequence). J was trimmed by 5 bases and V by 5 bases; bases with no gene match: 11. This CDR3 has 16 residues.

This clone has just a few counts. The rearrangement links TRBV5-1 to TRBJ2-5; 10 bases are a match to TRBD2. V was pared by 2 bases and J by 1 base, with 8 bases of the junction left unmatched. This CDR3 region has 17 residues. CDR1 is SGHRS, CDR2 YFSETQ, per germline. The CDR3 coding sequence is TGCGCCAGCAGCTTCTCAGCGGGGGGGCCGATCCAAGAGACCCAGTACTTC. Protein: CASSFSAGGPIQETQYF.

The chain employs TRBV4-3 and TRBJ1-2; TRBD1 agrees at 9 bases. The ends lost 1 base at V and 4 bases at J; junction bases unmatched: 10. The CDR3 runs 17 residues. Germline CDR1 LGHNA, CDR2 YSLEER. This CDR3 reads CASSQGTGENLGYGYTF. For the CDR3, the DNA is TGCGCCAGCAGCCAAGGGACAGGGGAGAATTTGGGCTATGGCTACACCTTC.

The count of this clone is one. This rearrangement joins TRBV7-9 to TRBJ2-7; D unclear. Germline lookup yields CDR1 SEHNR and CDR2 FQNEAQ (reference sequence). V was pared by 5 bases and J by 6 bases, with 5 bases between. This CDR3 contains 10 residues. Here the CDR3 DNA reads TGTGCCAGCAGCGACACCGAGCAGTACTTC. It yields the protein CASSDTEQYF.